This entry describes one TCR beta chain. Its target is unknown. This sample stems from a study of radiotherapy plus CTLA-4 blockade in lung cancer. At the level of the study: Of all patients, around 20% responded objectively and about 30% showed disease control.

The junction had 5 bases not matched to a gene; V was cut back by 4 bases and J by 6 bases. The CDR3 runs to 16 residues. Germline loops: CDR1 SNHLY, CDR2 FYNNEI. Overall study findings and caveats: TCR clones of tumor origin grew in blood after radiotherapy plus ipilimumab.

Clones were sequenced by immunoSEQ multiplex PCR, and TCRdb holds only the in-frame ones, with some missing. The sample holds 70,000 to 95,000 clones, about 87% seen once. Material: peripheral blood, obtained from a patient treated with radiotherapy plus ipilimumab. The TCR was taken from a human donor with non-small cell lung cancer that progressed on radiotherapy plus ipilimumab. The chain couples TRBV2 to TRBJ1-6, with 11 bases fitting TRBD1. CDR3 residues: CASSVGQGAFNSPLHF. Here the CDR3 DNA reads TGTGCCAGCAGTGTCGGACAGGGGGCGTTTAATTCACCCCTCCACTTT.